These 14 T cell receptor beta chains were all obtained from the same sample, sequenced in a study of long-term antiretroviral therapy in people with HIV. Version v3.0 of the immunoSEQ assay was performed at survey level. Data came from immunoSEQ multiplex PCR; TCRdb stores just in-frame clones and leaves some out. The sample has around 35,000 clones; about 96% are singletons. Material: unsorted PBMCs, obtained roughly 6.4 years after starting antiretroviral therapy. The source is a man aged 25-40 years with HIV.

The chain uses TRBV6-5 and TRBJ1-1; D is undetermined. This CDR3 comprises 13 residues. CDR1 and CDR2 (germline): MNHEY, SVGAGI. Trimming pared 4 bases from V and 4 bases from J, leaving 10 bases between. The CDR3 protein is CASSWDRSTEAFF. Here the CDR3 DNA reads TGTGCCAGCAGTTGGGATCGGAGCACTGAAGCTTTCTTT.

This clone was detected once. The J gene is TRBJ2-4, the V gene TRBV30; TRBD2 agrees at 7 bases. V lost 0 bases, J lost 9 bases, and 14 bases stayed unmatched. The CDR3 length is 16 residues. The germline CDR1 and CDR2 sequences are GTSNPN and SVGIG (reference sequence). CDR3 region: CAWSVLGTGGGGIQYF. CDR3 bases: TGTGCCTGGAGTGTACTTGGGACGGGGGGTGGCGGCATTCAGTACTTC.

The chain employs TRBV30 and TRBJ2-4; D possibly corresponds to TRBD2 (5 bases). Germline V gene data show CDR1 as GTSNPN and CDR2 as SVGIG (reference sequence). Trimming stripped 5 bases from V and 6 bases from J, with 23 bases between. CDR3 length equals 16 residues. The CDR3 here is CAWATWGGGHVNIQYF. In DNA form, the CDR3 reads TGTGCCTGGGCCACCTGGGGTGGCGGGCACGTAAACATTCAGTACTTC.

The chain has TRBV7-3 and TRBJ2-2, with TRBD1 matching 9 bases. CDR3 size: 16 residues. The germline CDR1 and CDR2 sequences are SGHTA and FQGTGA. V shed 3 bases and J 4 bases; nucleotides not matched to a gene: 6. CDR3 protein: CASSLRGQGPTGELFF. CDR3 in DNA: TGTGCCAGCAGCTTGAGGGGACAGGGTCCCACCGGGGAGCTGTTTTTT.

The chain recombines TRBV7-2 with TRBJ2-7; 8 nucleotides match TRBD2. The V gene end was trimmed by 2 bases and the J gene end by 3 bases; junction bases not matched to a gene: 3. The germline gives CDR1 SGHTA, CDR2 FQGNSA. This CDR3 has 14 residues. This chain's CDR3 is CASSLTREGYEQYF. As DNA, the CDR3 is TGTGCCAGCAGCTTAACACGGGAGGGCTACGAGCAGTACTTC.

V is TRBV30 and J is TRBJ1-3; no clear D gene. V lost 8 bases to trimming and J lost 0 bases, with 29 bases between them. Germline V gives CDR1 GTSNPN, CDR2 SVGIG (reference sequence). The CDR3 consists of 19 residues. The CDR3 DNA follows: TGTGCCGGTGAGCCGGGCGGGGTGGTGGTCCGCAGCTCTGGAAACACCATATATTTT. It codes for CAGEPGGVVVRSSGNTIYF.

The rearrangement uses TRBV4-2 and TRBJ2-1; TRBD2 matches at 7 bases. Unmatched junction bases numbered 11, after V lost 1 base and J lost 8 bases. This CDR3 comprises 16 residues. Germline loops: CDR1 LGHNA, CDR2 YNFKEQ. CDR3 in amino acids: CASSQARDYPNDEQFF. Here the CDR3 DNA reads TGTGCCAGCAGCCAAGCAAGGGACTATCCGAACGATGAGCAGTTCTTC.

The genes are TRBV29-1 and TRBJ2-1; TRBD1 agrees at 10 bases. V was clipped by 3 bases and J by 9 bases; unmatched bases: 5. CDR1 is SQVTM and CDR2 is ANQGSEA in the germline V gene. There are 13 residues in the CDR3. CDR3 coding DNA: TGCAGCGTTGACCGGGACAGGGGTGGTGAGCAGTTCTTC. This sequence encodes CSVDRDRGGEQFF.

This clone was detected a few times. The J gene is TRBJ1-1, the V gene TRBV7-9; D gene uncertain. CDR3 size: 12 residues. The V gene lost 2 bases and the J gene lost 7 bases, with 8 bases spanning the gap. Germline values: CDR1 SEHNR, CDR2 FQNEAQ (reference sequence). The CDR3 loop reads CASSLTDVEAFF. Here the CDR3 DNA reads TGTGCCAGCAGCTTAACAGACGTTGAAGCTTTCTTT.

V gene TRBV30 combines with J gene TRBJ1-2; no firm D call. The V end was cut by 2 bases, the J end by 6 bases, with 22 bases between. The CDR3 runs 16 residues. Germline V CDR1 and CDR2: GTSNPN, SVGIG (reference sequence). Here the CDR3 DNA reads TGTGCCTGGAGTCACCCGGAGCGAGTATCACTCCATGGCTACACCTTC. It yields the protein CAWSHPERVSLHGYTF. Based on the CDR3 plus reference TRBV30 and TRBJ1-2, the full variable domain is SQTIHQWPATLVQPVGSPLSLECTVEGTSNPNLYWYRQAAGRGLQLLFYSVGIGQISSEVPQNLSASRPQDRQFILSSKKLLLSDSGFYLCAWSHPERVSLHGYTFGSGTRLTVV.

The gene calls are TRBV7-2 and TRBJ2-7; D call uncertain. The CDR3 has 15 amino acids. V was clipped by 1 base and J by 3 bases, with 13 bases between them. The germline V gene has CDR1 SGHTA and CDR2 FQGNSA. CDR3 residues: CASSLVAGPDYEQYF. For the CDR3, the DNA is TGTGCCAGCAGCTTAGTGGCCGGGCCAGACTACGAGCAGTACTTC. The variable domain in full, completed from reference TRBV7-2 and TRBJ2-7, reads GAGVSQSPSNKVTEKGKDVELRCDPISGHTALYWYRQSLGQGLEFLIYFQGNSAPDKSGLPSDRFSAERTGGSVSTLTIQRTQQEDSAVYLCASSLVAGPDYEQYFGPGTRLTVT.

Of note for this clone: As the CDR3 is not closed by the conserved phenylalanine or tryptophan, this likely results from a read error. The DNA is omitted, as the CDR3 cannot be located on it reliably, and the CDR3 follows TCRdb's listing. The rearrangement joins TRBV7-3 to TRBJ2-4; the D call in the table, TRBD2, was not verified against the DNA. Germline V gene lookup returns CDR1 SGHTA and CDR2 FQGTGA. The CDR3 has 14 amino acids, counting both end residues. The CDR3 loop is CASSLIEADLIGLV.

The rearrangement joins TRBV9 to TRBJ2-1; D gene ambiguous. The V and J ends lost 4 bases and 0 bases respectively, with 11 bases between them. Per germline, CDR1 SGDLS and CDR2 YYNGEE. The CDR3 is 15 amino acids. CDR3 protein: CASSSGRSSYNEQFF. For the CDR3, the DNA is TGTGCCAGCAGCTCAGGACGGAGCTCCTACAATGAGCAGTTCTTC.

This chain joins TRBV9 and TRBJ1-2; weak D call: TRBD1 (5 bases). Germline values: CDR1 SGDLS, CDR2 YYNGEE. V was trimmed by 0 bases and J by 5 bases, leaving 14 bases between them. The length of the CDR3 is 15 residues. CDR3 DNA: TGTGCCAGCAGCGTAGAAGTGGGGCAGTTTTATGGCTACACCTTC. Translation: CASSVEVGQFYGYTF.